The clone carrying this TCR beta chain was seen only a few times. Its antigen remains unknown. An end of the junction differs from the germline gene, which may be a read error. This record belongs to a study of CD8 T cells in ankylosing spondylitis. CDR1 is SGHNT, CDR2 YENEEA, per germline. This CDR3 contains 13 residues. Notes on the study in general: Earlier reports found some motif variants in synovial fluid and blood in reactive arthritis.

From the 5' RACE reads, TCRdb called clonotypes with MiXCR, one entry per CDR3 protein. The top ten clones hold roughly a fifth of a sample with about 220,000 distinct CDR3 sequences, about 10% of them seen once. The receptor was derived from a male donor with ankylosing spondylitis or in good health (not recorded which). V and J are TRBV11-3 and TRBJ2-6; 7 bases align to TRBD1. Sample: blood, either unsorted or a sorted T cell fraction (not recorded which). The CDR3 region has the DNA TGTGCCAGCAGCCTAACTGCCGGGACAGCCGCCTTTTTC. This codes for CASSLTAGTAAFF.